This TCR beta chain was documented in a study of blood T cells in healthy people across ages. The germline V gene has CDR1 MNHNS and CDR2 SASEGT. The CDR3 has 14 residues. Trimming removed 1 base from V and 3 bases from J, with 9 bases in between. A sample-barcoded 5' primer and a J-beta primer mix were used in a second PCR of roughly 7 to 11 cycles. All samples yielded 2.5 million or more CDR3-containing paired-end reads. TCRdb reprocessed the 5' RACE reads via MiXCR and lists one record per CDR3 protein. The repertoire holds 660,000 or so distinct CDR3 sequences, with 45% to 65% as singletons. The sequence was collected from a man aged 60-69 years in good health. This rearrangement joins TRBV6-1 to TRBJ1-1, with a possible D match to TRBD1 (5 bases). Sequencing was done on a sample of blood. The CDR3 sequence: CASSEVGRDTEAFF. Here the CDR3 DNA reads TGTGCCAGCAGTGAAGTGGGCAGGGACACTGAAGCTTTCTTT.